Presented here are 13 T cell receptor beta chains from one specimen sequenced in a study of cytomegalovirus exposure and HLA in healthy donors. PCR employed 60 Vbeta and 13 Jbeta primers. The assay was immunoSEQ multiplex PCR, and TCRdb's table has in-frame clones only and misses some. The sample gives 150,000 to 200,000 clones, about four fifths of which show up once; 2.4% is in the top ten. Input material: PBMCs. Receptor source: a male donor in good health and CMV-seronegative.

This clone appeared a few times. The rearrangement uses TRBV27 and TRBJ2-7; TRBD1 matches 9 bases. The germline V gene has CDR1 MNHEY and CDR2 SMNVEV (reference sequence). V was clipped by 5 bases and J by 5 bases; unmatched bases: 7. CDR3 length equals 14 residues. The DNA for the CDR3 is TGTGCCAGCAGTATTCGTAGGACAGGGGACGAGCAGTACTTC. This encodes CASSIRRTGDEQYF.

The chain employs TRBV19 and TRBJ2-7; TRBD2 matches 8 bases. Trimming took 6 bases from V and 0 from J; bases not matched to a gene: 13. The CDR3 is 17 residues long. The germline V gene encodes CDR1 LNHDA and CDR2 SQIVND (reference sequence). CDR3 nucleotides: TGTGCCAGTAGCAAGCCTGGGGGGACTAGTGGCTCCTACGAGCAGTACTTC. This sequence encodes CASSKPGGTSGSYEQYF.

The CDR3 DNA reads as TGTGCCAGCAGTTTAACCCATCCGCGGCAGTTCTACGAGCAGTACTTC. This encodes CASSLTHPRQFYEQYF. This chain connects TRBV27 to TRBJ2-7; no firm D call. Germline V gene lookup returns CDR1 MNHEY and CDR2 SMNVEV (reference sequence). The V and J ends lost 2 bases and 3 bases respectively, with 17 bases between them. The CDR3 runs to 16 residues.

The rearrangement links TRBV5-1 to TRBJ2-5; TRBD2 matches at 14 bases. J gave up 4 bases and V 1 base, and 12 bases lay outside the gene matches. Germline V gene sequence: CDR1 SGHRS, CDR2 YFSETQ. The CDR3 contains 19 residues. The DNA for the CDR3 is TGCGCCAGCAGCTTGAAGGGTGGGACTAGCGGGAGCTGGGTAGAGACCCAGTACTTC. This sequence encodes CASSLKGGTSGSWVETQYF.

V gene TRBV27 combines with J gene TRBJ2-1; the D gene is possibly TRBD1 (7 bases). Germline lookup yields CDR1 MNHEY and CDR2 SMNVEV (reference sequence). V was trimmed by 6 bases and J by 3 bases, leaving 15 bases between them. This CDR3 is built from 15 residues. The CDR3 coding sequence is TGTGCCAGCAGACGGGGGACAGAATTCTACAATGAGCAGTTCTTC. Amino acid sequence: CASRRGTEFYNEQFF.

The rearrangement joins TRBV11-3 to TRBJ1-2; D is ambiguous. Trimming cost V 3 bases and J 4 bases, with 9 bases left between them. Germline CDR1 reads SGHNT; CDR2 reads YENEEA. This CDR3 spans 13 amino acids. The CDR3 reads CASSFGGGYGYTF. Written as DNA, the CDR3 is TGTGCCAGCAGCTTTGGAGGAGGCTATGGCTACACCTTC.

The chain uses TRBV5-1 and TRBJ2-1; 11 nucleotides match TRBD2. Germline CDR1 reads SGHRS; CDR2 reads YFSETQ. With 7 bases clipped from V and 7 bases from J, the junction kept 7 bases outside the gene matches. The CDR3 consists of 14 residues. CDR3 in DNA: TGCGCCAGCGGGCCGGGACTAGCGGTGAATGAGCAGTTCTTC. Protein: CASGPGLAVNEQFF.

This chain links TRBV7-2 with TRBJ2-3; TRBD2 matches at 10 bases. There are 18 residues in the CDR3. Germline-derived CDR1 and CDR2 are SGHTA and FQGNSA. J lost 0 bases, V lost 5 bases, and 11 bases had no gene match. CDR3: CASSPGLADEPSTDTQYF. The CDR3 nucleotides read TGTGCCAGCAGCCCCGGACTAGCGGACGAACCTAGCACAGATACGCAGTATTTT. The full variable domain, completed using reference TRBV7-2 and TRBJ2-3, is GAGVSQSPSNKVTEKGKDVELRCDPISGHTALYWYRQSLGQGLEFLIYFQGNSAPDKSGLPSDRFSAERTGGSVSTLTIQRTQQEDSAVYLCASSPGLADEPSTDTQYFGPGTRLTVL.

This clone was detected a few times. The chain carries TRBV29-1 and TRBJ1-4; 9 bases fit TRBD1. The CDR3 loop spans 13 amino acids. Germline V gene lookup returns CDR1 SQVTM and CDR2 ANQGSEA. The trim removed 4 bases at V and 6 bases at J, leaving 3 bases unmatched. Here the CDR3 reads CSVGTGADEKLFF. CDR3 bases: TGCAGCGTTGGGACAGGGGCGGATGAAAAACTGTTTTTT. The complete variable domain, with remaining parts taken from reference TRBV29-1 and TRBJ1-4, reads SAVISQKPSRDICQRGTSLTIQCQVDSQVTMMFWYRQQPGQSLTLIATANQGSEATYESGFVIDKFPISRPNLTFSTLTVSNMSPEDSSIYLCSVGTGADEKLFFGSGTQLSVL.

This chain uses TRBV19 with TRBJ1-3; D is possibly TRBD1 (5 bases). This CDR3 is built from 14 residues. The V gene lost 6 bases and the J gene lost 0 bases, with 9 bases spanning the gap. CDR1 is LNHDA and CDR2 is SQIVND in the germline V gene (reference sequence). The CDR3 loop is CASRQTASGNTIYF. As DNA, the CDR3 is TGTGCCAGTAGACAGACAGCCTCTGGAAACACCATATATTTT.

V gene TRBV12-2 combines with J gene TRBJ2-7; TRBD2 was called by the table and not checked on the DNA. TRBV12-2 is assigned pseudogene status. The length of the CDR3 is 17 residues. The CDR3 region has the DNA TGTGCAAGTCGGCCCCCCGGCGTCCGCGGGAGGCTATACGAGCAGTACTTC. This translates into CASRPPGVRGRLYEQYF.

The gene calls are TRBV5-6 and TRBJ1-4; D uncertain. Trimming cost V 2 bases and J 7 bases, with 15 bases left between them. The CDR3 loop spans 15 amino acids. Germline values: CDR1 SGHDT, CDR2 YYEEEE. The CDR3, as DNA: TGTGCCAGCAGCTTATGGTTCCAGGATCGTGAAAAACTGTTTTTT. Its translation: CASSLWFQDREKLFF.

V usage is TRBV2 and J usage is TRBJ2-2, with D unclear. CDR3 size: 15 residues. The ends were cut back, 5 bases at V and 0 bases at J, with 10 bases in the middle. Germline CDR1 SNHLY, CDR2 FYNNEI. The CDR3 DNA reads TGTGCCAGCAGTCTACAGAGAACGAACACCGGGGAGCTGTTTTTT. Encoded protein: CASSLQRTNTGELFF.